This T cell receptor beta chain was captured in a study of PD-1 blockade in classical Hodgkin lymphoma (TCRdb year 2020). For context, the study as a whole: Nivolumab dosing was 3 mg/kg intravenously every 2 weeks, continuing until either disease progression or unacceptable toxicity. To define a peripheral blood immune signature of response to PD-1 blockade in classical Hodgkin lymphoma, the study combined TCR beta sequencing with CyTOF. General conclusions and limits of the study: A significant rise by C4D1 was seen in CD4+ but not CD8+ TCR diversity (p=0.0027 vs p=0.16), with the rise being most apparent in complete responders (p=0.02). Baseline TCR diversity was reported to be lower in newly diagnosed patients than in healthy donors, and even lower in relapsed/refractory patients. Lower diversity was observed in patients in whom nivolumab was started less than 1 year after ASCT, and these patients were excluded from later analyses so that confounding by immune reconstitution would be avoided. Baseline diversity similar to that of newly diagnosed patients was observed in trial patients achieving complete response, whereas significantly lower diversity was observed in partial responders and progressors. The study was limited to a single clinical trial cohort, and causes of repertoire differences, possibly disease activity or prior therapy, remained undefined.

Notes on this clone: Its cognate antigen has yet to be identified. The sample holds no much larger clone one base away, and base qualities are not on file.

Explained via the paper, the time point label denotes: cycle 2 day 1 (C2D1) of nivolumab. All trial patients had relapsed after autologous stem cell transplantation, with cohorts A, B and C differing in prior brentuximab vedotin exposure. The trial cohort was composed of roughly 60 patients with relapsed/refractory classical Hodgkin lymphoma, for whom complete response, partial response or progressive disease was recorded as best overall response. In the multi-cohort phase II CheckMate 205 trial, trial patients received single-agent nivolumab. Best overall response was determined by an independent review committee according to the 2007 International Working Group response criteria. Trial PBMCs were obtained immediately prior to nivolumab initiation (C1D1) and on therapy at cycle 2 day 1 and cycle 4 day 1. Peripheral blood was collected in 8 mL Vacutainer Cell Preparation Tubes, from which PBMCs were isolated by centrifugation and then cryopreserved.

Genomic DNA was isolated using the Qiagen DNeasy kit from unsorted PBMCs as well as from negatively selected CD4+ and CD8+ fractions. Using primers that anneal to V and J segments, immunoSEQ multiplex PCR amplified the TCR beta CDR3 regions. A synthetic immune receptor repertoire was used to minimize amplification bias, and any residual bias was removed computationally once sequencing was done. As for how the authors treated the data: Repertoire diversity was quantified as the Shannon entropy index using custom Python scripts. The unsorted, CD4+ and CD8+ repertoires were each analyzed separately, with the exception of combined analyses, where CD4+ and CD8+ sequences were merged in silico. Clonal expansion was defined as at least a 2-fold frequency increase after treatment relative to C1D1, with a pseudocount of 0.5 for undetected baseline clones. Singleton clones were defined as clones with 0 or 1 copy at C1D1, and non-singleton clones were defined as clones with 2 or more copies. Clones expanded in unsorted samples were assigned a CD4+, CD8+ or unknown annotation through matching of protein sequences in sorted samples from the same patient. Diversity changes from C1D1 to C4D1 were tested in paired samples using Wilcoxon tests. Imported from immuneACCESS, the table was reduced by TCRdb to in-frame sequences with V and J called. These copies leave out some clones; in studies compared against another copy, an unresolved V gene accounts for under half, and the cause of the remainder is not known. That table supplies the V and J calls and clone size; D and trimming were determined from the DNA. This sample gives around 99,000 clones in total; roughly four fifths of them show up just once. The ten top clones hold 16% of the sample.

CDR1 and CDR2 are read off the germline V gene as SNHLY and FYNNEI. The CDR3 goes from the cysteine to the phenylalanine over 14 residues. The DNA shown is the 42-base CDR3, in frame from base 1. V gives up 6 bases and J gives up 7 bases, and the segment between their germline ends measures 16 bases. The clonotype originates from a human donor with classical Hodgkin lymphoma. The rearrangement joined TRBV2 to TRBJ1-5, and the D gene may be TRBD1, 6 bases matching. The sample in question was peripheral blood mononuclear cells (PBMCs), obtained before the second cycle of nivolumab. The DNA is as follows: TGTGCCAGCAGCTTGGGACACCCCGGGCAGCCCCAGCATTTT. This encodes CASSLGHPGQPQHF. The reference TRBV2 and TRBJ1-5 proteins fill in what lies around the CDR3, so the full variable domain reads EPEVTQTPSHQVTQMGQEVILRCVPISNHLYFYWYRQILGQKVEFLVSFYNNEISEKSEIFDDQFSVERPDGSNFTLKIRSTKLEDSAMYFCASSLGHPGQPQHFGDGTRLSIL.